This T cell receptor (beta chain) comes out of a study of vaccination effects on CD4 cells after COVID-19. Study observations and caveats: Long after vaccination, the clones induced by infection and by vaccine shrank markedly in size.

Assay: immunoSEQ multiplex PCR; the TCRdb copy retains only in-frame clones and omits some. Here the sample spans 30,000 or so clones, more than 60% being singletons. Viral peptide pools were used in the ViraFEST assay to expand antigen-specific CD4+ T cells, and sequencing came afterward. Once cultured for approximately eleven days, the cells underwent separation to obtain CD4+ T cells. Two-dose BNT162b2 or mRNA-1273 vaccination was given to participants. Researchers reported culturing approximately 2.2 million PBMC in each well, adding approximately 10 IU/ml IL-2 and roughly 10 ug/ml peptides. In the cultures, half the medium was exchanged for IL-2 medium on days 3 and 7. The CDR3 covers 14 residues. V lost 5 bases and J lost 5, with 13 bases in between. Looked up from germline, CDR1 is LNHDA and CDR2 is SQIVND (reference sequence). For this clone: The antigen is undetermined.

The sequencing here drew on CD4+ T cells from PBMCs cultured with HCoV-NL63 spike peptides, taken after COVID-19 vaccination. The gene calls are TRBV19 and TRBJ1-5, with unresolved D. This clonotype was sampled from a human donor who received a COVID-19 vaccine. CDR3 sequence reads: CASSEGRGYQPQHF. The CDR3 DNA reads TGTGCCAGTAGTGAGGGCAGAGGATATCAGCCCCAGCATTTT.